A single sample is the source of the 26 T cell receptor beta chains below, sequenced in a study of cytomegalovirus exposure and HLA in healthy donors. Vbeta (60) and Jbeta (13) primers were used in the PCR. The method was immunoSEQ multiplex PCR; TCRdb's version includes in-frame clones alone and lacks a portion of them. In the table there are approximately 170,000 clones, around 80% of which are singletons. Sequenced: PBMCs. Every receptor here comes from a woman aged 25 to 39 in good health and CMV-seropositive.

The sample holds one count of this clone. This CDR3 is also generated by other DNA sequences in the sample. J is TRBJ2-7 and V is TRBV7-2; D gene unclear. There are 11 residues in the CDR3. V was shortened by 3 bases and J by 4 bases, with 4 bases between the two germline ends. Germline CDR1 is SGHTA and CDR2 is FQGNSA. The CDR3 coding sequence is TGTGCCAGCAGCTTCCGGTACGAGCAGTACTTC. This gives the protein CASSFRYEQYF. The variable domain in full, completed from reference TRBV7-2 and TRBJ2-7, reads GAGVSQSPSNKVTEKGKDVELRCDPISGHTALYWYRQSLGQGLEFLIYFQGNSAPDKSGLPSDRFSAERTGGSVSTLTIQRTQQEDSAVYLCASSFRYEQYFGPGTRLTVT.

CDR3 residues: CAWSQQGHPYGYTF. The CDR3 bases are TGTGCCTGGAGTCAGCAGGGACACCCCTATGGCTACACCTTC. The V gene is TRBV30, the J gene TRBJ1-2, with a tentative D call TRBD1 (6 bases). Looked up from germline, CDR1 is GTSNPN and CDR2 is SVGIG (reference sequence). The V end was cut by 2 bases, the J end by 4 bases, with 14 bases between. CDR3 size: 14 residues.

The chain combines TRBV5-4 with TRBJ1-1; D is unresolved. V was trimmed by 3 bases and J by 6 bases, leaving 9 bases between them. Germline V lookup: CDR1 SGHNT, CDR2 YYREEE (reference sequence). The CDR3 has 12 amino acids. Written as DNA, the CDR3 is TGTGCCAGCAGCTCGGGGTTCGCTGAAGCTTTCTTT. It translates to CASSSGFAEAFF. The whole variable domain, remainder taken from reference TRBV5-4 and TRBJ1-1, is ETGVTQSPTHLIKTRGQQVTLRCSSQSGHNTVSWYQQALGQGPQFIFQYYREEENGRGNFPPRFSGLQFPNYSSELNVNALELDDSALYLCASSSGFAEAFFGQGTRLTVV.

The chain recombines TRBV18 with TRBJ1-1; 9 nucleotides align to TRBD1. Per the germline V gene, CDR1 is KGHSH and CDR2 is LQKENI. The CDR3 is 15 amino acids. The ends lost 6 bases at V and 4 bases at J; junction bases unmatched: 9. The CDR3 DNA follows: TGTGCCAGCTCTCTCGGGGACAGGGCGTCCACTGAAGCTTTCTTT. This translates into CASSLGDRASTEAFF.

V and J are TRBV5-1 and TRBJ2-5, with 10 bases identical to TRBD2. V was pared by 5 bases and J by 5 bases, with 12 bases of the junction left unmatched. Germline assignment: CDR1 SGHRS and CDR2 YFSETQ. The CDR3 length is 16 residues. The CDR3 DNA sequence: TGCGCCAGCAGTCTCCTGGCTAGCGGGGGCGAGGAGACCCAGTACTTC. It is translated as CASSLLASGGEETQYF.

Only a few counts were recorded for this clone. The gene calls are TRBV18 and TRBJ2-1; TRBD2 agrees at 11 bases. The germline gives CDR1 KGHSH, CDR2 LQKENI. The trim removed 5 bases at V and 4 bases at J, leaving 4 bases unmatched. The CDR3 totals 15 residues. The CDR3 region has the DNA TGTGCCAGCTCAGCAACTAGCGGGAGTTACAATGAGCAGTTCTTC. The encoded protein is CASSATSGSYNEQFF.

As DNA, the CDR3 is TGTGCCAGCAGCTCCGCCCCGATAGCGGGAACGGCGTACGAGCAGTACTTC. It yields the protein CASSSAPIAGTAYEQYF. This sequence joins TRBV11-2 and TRBJ2-7; 8 bases fit TRBD2. There are 17 residues in the CDR3. CDR1 and CDR2 (germline): SGHAT, FQNNGV. J was trimmed by 4 bases and V by 4 bases; bases with no gene match: 15.

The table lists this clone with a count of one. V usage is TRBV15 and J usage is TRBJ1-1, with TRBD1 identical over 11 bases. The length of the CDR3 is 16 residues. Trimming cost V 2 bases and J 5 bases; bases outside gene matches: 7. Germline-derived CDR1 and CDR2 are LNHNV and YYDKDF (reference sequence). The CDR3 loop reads CATSRLAGTGGTEAFF. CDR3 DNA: TGTGCCACCAGCAGACTGGCCGGGACAGGGGGGACTGAAGCTTTCTTT. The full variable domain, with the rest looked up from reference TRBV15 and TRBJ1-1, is DAMVIQNPRYQVTQFGKPVTLSCSQTLNHNVMYWYQQKSSQAPKLLFHYYDKDFNNEADTPDNFQSRRPNTSFCFLDIRSPGLGDTAMYLCATSRLAGTGGTEAFFGQGTRLTVV.

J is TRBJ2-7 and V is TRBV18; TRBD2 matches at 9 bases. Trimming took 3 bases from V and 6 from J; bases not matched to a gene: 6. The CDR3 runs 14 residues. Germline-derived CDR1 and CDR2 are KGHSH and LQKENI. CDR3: CASSPSGSTGEQYF. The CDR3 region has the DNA TGTGCCAGCTCACCTAGCGGGAGCACGGGCGAGCAGTACTTC.

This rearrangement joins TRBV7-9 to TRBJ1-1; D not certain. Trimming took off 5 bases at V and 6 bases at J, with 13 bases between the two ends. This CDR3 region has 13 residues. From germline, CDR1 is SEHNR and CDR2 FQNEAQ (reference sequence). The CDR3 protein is CASSPTERSEAFF. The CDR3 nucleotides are TGTGCCAGCAGCCCGACGGAGAGGTCTGAAGCTTTCTTT.

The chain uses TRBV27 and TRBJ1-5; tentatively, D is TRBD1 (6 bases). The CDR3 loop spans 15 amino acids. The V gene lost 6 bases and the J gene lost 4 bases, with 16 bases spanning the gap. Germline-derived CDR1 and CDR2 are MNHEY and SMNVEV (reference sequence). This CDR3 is CASRNVGARNQPQHF. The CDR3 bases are TGTGCCAGCAGGAATGTGGGGGCGAGGAATCAGCCCCAGCATTTT.

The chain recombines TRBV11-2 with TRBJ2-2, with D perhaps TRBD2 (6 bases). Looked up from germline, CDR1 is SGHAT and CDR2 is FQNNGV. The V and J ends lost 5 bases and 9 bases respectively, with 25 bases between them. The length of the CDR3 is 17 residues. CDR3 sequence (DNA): TGTGCCAGCAGCACCAAGGATGTCGGGAGCGTTTTCAGGGAGCTGTTTTTT. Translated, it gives CASSTKDVGSVFRELFF.

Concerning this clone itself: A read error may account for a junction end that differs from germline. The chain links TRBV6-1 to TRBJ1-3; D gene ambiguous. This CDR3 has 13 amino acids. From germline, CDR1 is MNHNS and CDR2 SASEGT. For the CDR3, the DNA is TGTGCCAGCAGCTTATCCCCGGGGTCGATCGGGGATTTT. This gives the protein CASSLSPGSIGDF.

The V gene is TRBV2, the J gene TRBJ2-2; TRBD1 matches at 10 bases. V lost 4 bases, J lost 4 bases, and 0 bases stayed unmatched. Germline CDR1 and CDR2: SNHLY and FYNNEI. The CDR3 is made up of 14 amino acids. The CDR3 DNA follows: TGTGCCAGCAGTGGACAGGGGGCCACCGGGGAGCTGTTTTTT. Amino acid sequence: CASSGQGATGELFF.

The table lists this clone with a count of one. This CDR3 reads CAWSVRRGDQPQHF. As DNA, the CDR3 is TGTGCCTGGAGTGTACGCAGGGGCGATCAGCCCCAGCATTTT. The V and J genes are TRBV30 and TRBJ1-5; tentatively, D is TRBD1 (6 bases). The CDR3 sequence is 14 residues long. The ends were cut back, 0 bases at V and 5 bases at J, with 11 bases in the middle. Germline CDR1 GTSNPN, CDR2 SVGIG (reference sequence).

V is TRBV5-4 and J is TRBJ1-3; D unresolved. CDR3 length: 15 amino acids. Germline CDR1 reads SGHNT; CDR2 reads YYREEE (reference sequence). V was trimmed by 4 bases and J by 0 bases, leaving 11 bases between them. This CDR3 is CASSNSVLSGNTIYF. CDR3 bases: TGTGCCAGCAGCAACTCTGTCCTCTCTGGAAACACCATATATTTT.

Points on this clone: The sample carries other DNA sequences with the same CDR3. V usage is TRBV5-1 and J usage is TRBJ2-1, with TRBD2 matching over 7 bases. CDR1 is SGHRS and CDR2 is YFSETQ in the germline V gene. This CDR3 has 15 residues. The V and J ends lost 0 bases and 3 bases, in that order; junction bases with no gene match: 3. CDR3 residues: CASSLGGGSYNEQFF. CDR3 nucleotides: TGCGCCAGCAGCTTGGGGGGCGGGAGCTACAATGAGCAGTTCTTC. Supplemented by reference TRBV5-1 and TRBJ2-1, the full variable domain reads KAGVTQTPRYLIKTRGQQVTLSCSPISGHRSVSWYQQTPGQGLQFLFEYFSETQRNKGNFPGRFSGRQFSNSRSEMNVSTLELGDSALYLCASSLGGGSYNEQFFGPGTRLTVL.

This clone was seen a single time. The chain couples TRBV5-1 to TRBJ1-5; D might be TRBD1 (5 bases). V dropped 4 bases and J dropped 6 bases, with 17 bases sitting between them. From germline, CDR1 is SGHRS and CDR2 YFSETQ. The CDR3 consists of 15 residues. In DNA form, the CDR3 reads TGCGCCAGCAGCCCCGATGCCAGGGTCGGTCAGCCCCAGCATTTT. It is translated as CASSPDARVGQPQHF.

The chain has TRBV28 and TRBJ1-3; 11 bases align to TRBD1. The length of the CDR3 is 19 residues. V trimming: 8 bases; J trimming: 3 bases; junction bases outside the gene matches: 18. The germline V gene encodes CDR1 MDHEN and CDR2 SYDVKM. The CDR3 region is CASCVRPGQGVRDGNTIYF. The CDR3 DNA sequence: TGTGCCAGCTGCGTCCGACCGGGACAGGGGGTTCGCGATGGAAACACCATATATTTT. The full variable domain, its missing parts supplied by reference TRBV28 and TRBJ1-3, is DVKVTQSSRYLVKRTGEKVFLECVQDMDHENMFWYRQDPGLGLRLIYFSYDVKMKEKGDIPEGYSVSREKKERFSLILESASTNQTSMYLCASCVRPGQGVRDGNTIYFGEGSWLTVV.

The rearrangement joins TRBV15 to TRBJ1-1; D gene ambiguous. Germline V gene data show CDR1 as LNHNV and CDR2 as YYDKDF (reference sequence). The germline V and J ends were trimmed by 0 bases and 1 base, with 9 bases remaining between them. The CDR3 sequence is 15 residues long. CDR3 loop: CATSRDGEKNTEAFF. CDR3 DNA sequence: TGTGCCACCAGCAGAGATGGGGAGAAGAACACTGAAGCTTTCTTT.

DNA for the CDR3: TGTGCCAGCAGCCCGGGACAGGGCACTGGAAACACCATATATTTT. Translated: CASSPGQGTGNTIYF. The chain joins TRBV7-9 to TRBJ1-3, with 9 bases that match TRBD1. CDR1 and CDR2 from the germline V gene are SEHNR and FQNEAQ (reference sequence). V shed 5 bases and J 2 bases; nucleotides not matched to a gene: 4. CDR3 length equals 15 residues.

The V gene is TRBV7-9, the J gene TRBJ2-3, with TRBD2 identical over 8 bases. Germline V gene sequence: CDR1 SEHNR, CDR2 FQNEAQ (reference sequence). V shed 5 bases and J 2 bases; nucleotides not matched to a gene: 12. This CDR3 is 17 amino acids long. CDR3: CASSPHWVAGITDTQYF. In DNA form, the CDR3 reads TGTGCCAGCAGCCCCCATTGGGTAGCGGGGATCACAGATACGCAGTATTTT. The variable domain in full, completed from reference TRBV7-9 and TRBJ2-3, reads DTGVSQNPRHKITKRGQNVTFRCDPISEHNRLYWYRQTLGQGPEFLTYFQNEAQLEKSRLLSDRFSAERPKGSFSTLEIQRTEQGDSAMYLCASSPHWVAGITDTQYFGPGTRLTVL.

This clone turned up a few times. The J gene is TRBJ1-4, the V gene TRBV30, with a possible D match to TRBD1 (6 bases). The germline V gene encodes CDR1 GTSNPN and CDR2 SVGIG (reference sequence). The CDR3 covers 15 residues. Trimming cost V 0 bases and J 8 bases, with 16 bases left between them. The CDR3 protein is CAWSVRGGWSEKLFF. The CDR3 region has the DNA TGTGCCTGGAGTGTACGCGGGGGCTGGTCAGAAAAACTGTTTTTT.

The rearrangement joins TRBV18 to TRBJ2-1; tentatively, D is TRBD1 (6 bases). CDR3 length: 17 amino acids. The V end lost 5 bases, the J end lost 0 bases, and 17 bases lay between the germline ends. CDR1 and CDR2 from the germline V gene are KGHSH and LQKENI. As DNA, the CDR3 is TGTGCCAGCTCAAATCCGGGACAATTTGACTCCTACAATGAGCAGTTCTTC. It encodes CASSNPGQFDSYNEQFF.

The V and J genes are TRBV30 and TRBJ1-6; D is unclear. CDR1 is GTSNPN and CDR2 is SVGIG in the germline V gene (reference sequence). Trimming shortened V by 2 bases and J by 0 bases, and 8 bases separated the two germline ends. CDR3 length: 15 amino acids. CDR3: CAWSNPSSYNSPLHF. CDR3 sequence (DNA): TGTGCCTGGAGTAATCCGAGCTCCTATAATTCACCCCTCCACTTT.

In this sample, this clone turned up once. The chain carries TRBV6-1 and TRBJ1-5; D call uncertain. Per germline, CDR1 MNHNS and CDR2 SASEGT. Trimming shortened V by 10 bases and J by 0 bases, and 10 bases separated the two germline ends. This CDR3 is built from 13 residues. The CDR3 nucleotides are TGTGCCACGGACGGAGGTAGCAATCAGCCCCAGCATTTT. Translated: CATDGGSNQPQHF.